A selection of T cell receptor beta chains follows, all from one sample in a study of a mutant IDH1 vaccine in newly diagnosed glioma. The data were produced by immunoSEQ multiplex PCR, yet TCRdb's version contains in-frame clones alone and is incomplete. The sample records 30,000 to 40,000 clones, over 75% being singletons. Antigen specificity for these receptors is unknown. This specimen was PBMCs, taken from a glioma patient whose treatment included an IDH1 peptide vaccine. The receptors stem from a woman in her 40s with glioma. Each CDR3 is given with its conserved first and last residue. The order of the fields is clone size, V gene, CDR3 length, J gene, D gene, CDR3 protein, CDR3 DNA. The D gene is left open where the match is weak. Clone size is shown for a subset of rows, as once, few, many or a class of expanded clone.

>once|TRBV6-5|13|TRBJ1-2|TRBD1
CASTQGQGRGYTF
TGTGCCAGCACCCAAGGACAGGGTCGGGGCTACACCTTC
>.|TRBV6-1|15|TRBJ2-7|.
CASSEGAGGGYEQYF
TGTGCCAGCAGTGAGGGGGCAGGAGGCGGCTACGAGCAGTACTTC
>.|TRBV15|14|TRBJ2-5|.
CATKGLQGRETQYF
TGTGCCACCAAGGGCTTACAGGGCCGGGAGACCCAGTACTTC
>.|TRBV5-1|16|TRBJ2-2|.
CASSLVVGEEAGELFF
TGCGCCAGCAGCTTGGTTGTGGGTGAGGAAGCCGGGGAGCTGTTTTTT
>once|TRBV6-5|14|TRBJ1-3|.
CASIDSSSGNTIYF
TGTGCCAGCATCGACAGTAGCTCTGGAAACACCATATATTTT
>.|TRBV6-5|13|TRBJ2-7|.
CASSETGTYEQYF
TGTGCCAGCAGCGAGACAGGTACCTACGAGCAGTACTTC
>.|TRBV5-1|15|TRBJ1-3|.
CASSLVAGSGNTIYF
TGCGCCAGCAGCTTGGTCGCAGGGTCCGGAAACACCATATATTTT
>.|TRBV2|16|TRBJ1-5|TRBD1
CASSGTGASLGQPQHF
TGTGCCAGCAGTGGAACAGGGGCGTCTTTGGGTCAGCCCCAGCATTTT
>.|TRBV7-8|14|TRBJ1-5|.
CASSRGTDNQPQHF
TGTGCCAGCAGCCGTGGGACGGACAATCAGCCCCAGCATTTT
>.|TRBV6-1|12|TRBJ2-1|TRBD1
CATRTGHNEQFF
TGTGCCACTCGGACAGGTCACAATGAGCAGTTCTTC
>.|TRBV13|12|TRBJ1-1|.
CASRKGGTEAFF
TGTGCCAGCAGAAAAGGGGGCACTGAAGCTTTCTTT
>few|TRBV2|11|TRBJ1-1|TRBD1
CASWGQSEAFF
TGTGCCAGCTGGGGACAGTCTGAAGCTTTCTTT
>.|TRBV5-4|17|TRBJ2-2|TRBD2
CASSLAGGRVNTGELFF
TGTGCCAGCAGCTTGGCCGGCGGGAGAGTCAACACCGGGGAGCTGTTTTTT
>.|TRBV7-9|16|TRBJ2-1|TRBD2
CASSSPGGGPYNEQFF
TGTGCCAGCAGCTCCCCCGGGGGAGGGCCCTACAATGAGCAGTTCTTC
>.|TRBV6-1|14|TRBJ2-2|.
CASSLGFHTGELFF
TGTGCCAGCAGCCTCGGATTCCACACCGGGGAGCTGTTTTTT
>.|TRBV30|15|TRBJ1-4|.
CAWRTSDSRNEKLFF
TGTGCCTGGAGAACCTCGGACAGCCGTAATGAAAAACTGTTTTTT
>.|TRBV2|16|TRBJ2-7|TRBD1
CASSESRSQGAAEQYF
TGTGCCAGCAGTGAATCCAGGAGTCAGGGGGCGGCCGAGCAGTACTTC
>.|TRBV6-1|14|TRBJ1-1|.
CATLNRGLGSEAFF
TGTGCCACCCTTAATCGCGGGCTTGGGAGTGAAGCTTTCTTT
>.|TRBV5-1|16|TRBJ2-7|TRBD1
CASSSPRDRGSYEQYF
TGCGCCAGCAGCTCACCCCGGGACAGGGGCAGCTACGAGCAGTACTTC